This TCR beta chain was sequenced during a study of blood T cells in healthy people across ages. General study points: Age showed a roughly linear inverse relationship with TCR beta diversity per million T cells.

Of note for this clonotype: Its antigen is still unknown.

This CDR3 has 17 amino acids. Germline-derived CDR1 and CDR2 are LGHNA and YNFKEQ. The V gene end was trimmed by 3 bases and the J gene end by 1 base; junction bases not matched to a gene: 7. Combining a sample-barcoded 5' primer with a J-beta primer mix, a second PCR ran for roughly 7 to 11 cycles. The study obtained at least 2.5 million CDR3-containing paired-end reads from every sample. TCRdb passed the 5' RACE reads through MiXCR, listing each CDR3 protein once. The sample carries approximately 800,000 distinct CDR3 sequences, roughly 26% recorded once. This sample was shared with a second study, whose subject was T cells of mothers and their children. Per that paper: From each mother came over 8.5 million TCR beta CDR3 reads, and from each child came 2.5 million to 3.5 million.

The clonotype was recovered from a boy between 10 and 17 years old in good health. The material sequenced was blood. The chain joins TRBV4-2 to TRBJ1-3, with 9 positions matching TRBD1. CDR3 DNA sequence: TGTGCCAGCAGCCACGCCGGGACAGGGAGGTCTGGAAACACCATATATTTT. This sequence encodes CASSHAGTGRSGNTIYF.